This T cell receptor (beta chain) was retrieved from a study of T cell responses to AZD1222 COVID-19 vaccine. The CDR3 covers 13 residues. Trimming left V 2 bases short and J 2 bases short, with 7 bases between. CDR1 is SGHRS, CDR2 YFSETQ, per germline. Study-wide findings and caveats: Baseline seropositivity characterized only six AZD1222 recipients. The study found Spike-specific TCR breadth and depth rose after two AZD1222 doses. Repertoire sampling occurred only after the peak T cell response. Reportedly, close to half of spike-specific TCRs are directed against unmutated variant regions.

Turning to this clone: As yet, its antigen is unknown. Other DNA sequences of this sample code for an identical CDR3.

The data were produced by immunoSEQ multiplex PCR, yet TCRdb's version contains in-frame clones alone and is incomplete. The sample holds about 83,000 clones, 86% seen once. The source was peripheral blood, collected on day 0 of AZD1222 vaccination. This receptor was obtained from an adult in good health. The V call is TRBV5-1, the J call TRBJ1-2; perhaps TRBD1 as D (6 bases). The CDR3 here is CASSLGQNYGYTF. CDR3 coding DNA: TGCGCCAGCAGCTTAGGACAGAACTATGGCTACACCTTC.